This is a list of T cell receptor beta chains from one sample in a study of control samples from healthy donors and cancer patients. Here immunoSEQ multiplex PCR was the method, and the copy in TCRdb shows in-frame clones only, minus some. The sample holds tens of thousands of clones, 70% to 90% seen once. Sequencing input: blood. All receptors come from a woman between 50 and 59 years old in good health. Each CDR3 is given with its conserved first and last residue. The order of the fields is V gene, clone size, J gene, D gene, CDR3 DNA, CDR3 protein. A D gene is named only where the DNA matches it firmly. The size field is filled for only some rows; it gives once, few, many or a size class.

V: TRBV19; size: once; J: TRBJ1-5; D: TRBD1; DNA: TGTGCCAGTAGTATTAAGGGGACAGGGAATTATCAGCCCCAGCATTTT; CDR3: CASSIKGTGNYQPQHF
V: TRBV19; size: .; J: TRBJ2-3; D: .; DNA: TGTGCCAGTAGTAGAAGAGTACAGCGGGGCACAGATACGCAGTATTTT; CDR3: CASSRRVQRGTDTQYF
V: TRBV5-1; size: .; J: TRBJ2-7; D: TRBD1; DNA: TGCGCCAGCAGCACCGGGACAGGGGTATACGAGCAGTACTTC; CDR3: CASSTGTGVYEQYF
V: TRBV9; size: .; J: TRBJ1-4; D: .; DNA: TGTGCCAGCAGCGGAGCAGGGGCGACTAATGAAAAACTGTTTTTT; CDR3: CASSGAGATNEKLFF
V: TRBV30; size: few; J: TRBJ1-6; D: .; DNA: TGTGCCTGGAGTGTACGGGGGAGCCCCGTATATAATTCACCCCTCCACTTT; CDR3: CAWSVRGSPVYNSPLHF
V: TRBV6-5; size: .; J: TRBJ2-2; D: TRBD1; DNA: TGTGCCAGCAGTTGGGACAGTATAACCGGGGAGCTGTTTTTT; CDR3: CASSWDSITGELFF
V: TRBV2; size: .; J: TRBJ1-1; D: TRBD1; DNA: TGTGCCAGCAAGGGACAGGGGCAAGGGGCTGAAGCTTTCTTT; CDR3: CASKGQGQGAEAFF
V: TRBV5-8; size: .; J: TRBJ1-2; D: .; DNA: TGTGCCAGCAGCTTGCTCTACACCTTC; CDR3: CASSLLYTF
V: TRBV12-5; size: .; J: TRBJ2-5; D: .; DNA: TGTGCTAGTGGCCCGGGACCTTCGGAGACCCAGTACTTC; CDR3: CASGPGPSETQYF
V: TRBV6-1; size: .; J: TRBJ2-7; D: .; DNA: TGTGCCAGCAGTGAAACACTAGCTTTGGGTTTCTACGAGCAGTACTTC; CDR3: CASSETLALGFYEQYF
V: TRBV7-2; size: .; J: TRBJ1-5; D: .; DNA: TGTGCCAGCAGCTTAGATGGGAATCAGCCCCAGCATTTT; CDR3: CASSLDGNQPQHF
V: TRBV18; size: .; J: TRBJ2-1; D: .; DNA: TGTGCCAGCTCACCATTGACAAGCAATGAGCAGTTCTTC; CDR3: CASSPLTSNEQFF
V: TRBV20-1; size: .; J: TRBJ2-3; D: .; DNA: TGCAGTGCTATCTCAGATACGCAGTATTTT; CDR3: CSAISDTQYF
V: TRBV7-9; size: .; J: TRBJ1-5; D: .; DNA: TGTGCCAGTGTCGTGGGGATCGATCAGCCCCAGCATTTT; CDR3: CASVVGIDQPQHF
V: TRBV27; size: .; J: TRBJ1-1; D: .; DNA: TGTGCCAGCAGTCCCTATCTATCGAACACTGAAGCTTTCTTT; CDR3: CASSPYLSNTEAFF
V: TRBV29-1; size: once; J: TRBJ1-1; D: TRBD1; DNA: TGCAGCGTCGGGGGGGGACAGGGGATGAACACTGAAGCTTTCTTT; CDR3: CSVGGGQGMNTEAFF
V: TRBV28; size: .; J: TRBJ1-2; D: .; DNA: TGTGCCACAAGACGGGGGACAGGCTACACCTTC; CDR3: CATRRGTGYTF
V: TRBV6-5; size: .; J: TRBJ2-2; D: .; DNA: TGTGCCAGCAAAAGTGACGGGGAGCTGTTTTTT; CDR3: CASKSDGELFF
V: TRBV9; size: .; J: TRBJ2-3; D: TRBD1; DNA: TGTGCCAGCAGCGCCCGCGGGACAGGGGACACAGATACGCAGTATTTT; CDR3: CASSARGTGDTDTQYF
V: TRBV2; size: .; J: TRBJ2-3; D: TRBD1; DNA: TGTGCCAGCATTGGGACAGGGTTCTCAGATACGCAGTATTTT; CDR3: CASIGTGFSDTQYF